The 9 T cell receptor beta chains reported below all come from one sample, sequenced in a study of cytomegalovirus exposure and HLA in healthy donors. Amplification used 60 Vbeta primers and 13 Jbeta primers. Sequencing was performed with immunoSEQ multiplex PCR; in TCRdb, only in-frame clones are kept and a portion is missing. This sample's table has around 76,000 clones. The sequenced sample consisted of PBMCs. The source of these receptors is a woman in her sixties or seventies in good health and CMV-seronegative.

This rearrangement joins TRBV7-9 to TRBJ2-1; no firm D call. Germline loops: CDR1 SEHNR, CDR2 FQNEAQ (reference sequence). Between the trimmed V and J ends, which lost 0 bases and 15 bases, there was a span of 9 bases. The CDR3 covers 11 residues. In DNA form, the CDR3 reads TGTGCCAGCAGCTTAGCGCTCAGGCGGTTCTTC. As protein: CASSLALRRFF.

This chain uses TRBV5-5 with TRBJ2-5; D not certain. Germline CDR1 SGHKS, CDR2 YYEKEE (reference sequence). V dropped 6 bases and J dropped 3 bases, with 15 bases sitting between them. CDR3 length: 14 amino acids. DNA for the CDR3: TGTGCCAGCAATTGGCAGTCTGGAGAAGAGACCCAGTACTTC. Protein sequence: CASNWQSGEETQYF. Based on the CDR3 plus reference TRBV5-5 and TRBJ2-5, the full variable domain is DAGVTQSPTHLIKTRGQQVTLRCSPISGHKSVSWYQQVLGQGPQFIFQYYEKEERGRGNFPDRFSARQFPNYSSELNVNALLLGDSALYLCASNWQSGEETQYFGPGTRLLVL.

The chain is built from TRBV20-1 and TRBJ2-3; TRBD1 is a possible D gene (5 bases). V was clipped by 7 bases and J by 8 bases, with 13 bases between them. The CDR3 loop spans 11 amino acids. The germline CDR1 and CDR2 sequences are DFQATT and SNEGSKA (reference sequence). In nucleotides, the CDR3 is TGCAGTGTGGGGCCCCAGGGTACGCAGTATTTT. Amino acids: CSVGPQGTQYF.

The rearrangement links TRBV18 to TRBJ2-5; the D gene is possibly TRBD1 (6 bases). V was shortened by 6 bases and J by 0 bases, with 8 bases between the two germline ends. Germline loops: CDR1 KGHSH, CDR2 LQKENI. The CDR3 has 13 amino acids. CDR3 sequence reads: CASSGQNQETQYF. DNA for the CDR3: TGTGCCAGCTCTGGACAGAACCAAGAGACCCAGTACTTC. The entire variable domain, with the rest obtained from reference TRBV18 and TRBJ2-5, is as follows: NAGVMQNPRHLVRRRGQEARLRCSPMKGHSHVYWYRQLPEEGLKFMVYLQKENIIDESGMPKERFSAEFPKEGPSILRIQQVVRGDSAAYFCASSGQNQETQYFGPGTRLLVL.

The chain is built from TRBV2 and TRBJ1-4; maybe TRBD1 (5 bases). The V end was cut by 6 bases, the J end by 5 bases, with 10 bases between. The CDR3 loop spans 13 amino acids. The germline V gene has CDR1 SNHLY and CDR2 FYNNEI. The CDR3 sequence is CASRETENEKLFF. CDR3 coding DNA: TGTGCCAGCAGGGAGACAGAAAATGAAAAACTGTTTTTT. The complete variable domain, with remaining parts taken from reference TRBV2 and TRBJ1-4, reads EPEVTQTPSHQVTQMGQEVILRCVPISNHLYFYWYRQILGQKVEFLVSFYNNEISEKSEIFDDQFSVERPDGSNFTLKIRSTKLEDSAMYFCASRETENEKLFFGSGTQLSVL.

The chain employs TRBV5-1 and TRBJ2-5; TRBD1 agrees at 8 bases. Losses at the gene ends were 1 base for V and 3 bases for J; bases not matched to a gene: 11. The CDR3 runs to 17 residues. From germline, CDR1 is SGHRS and CDR2 YFSETQ. CDR3 nucleotides: TGCGCCAGCAGCTTGCGAATTAGCGACAGGGGCGAAGAGACCCAGTACTTC. Its protein product is CASSLRISDRGEETQYF.

This rearrangement joins TRBV7-2 to TRBJ2-1, with D maybe TRBD2 (6 bases). Germline CDR1 is SGHTA and CDR2 is FQGNSA. The V end was cut by 0 bases, the J end by 4 bases, with 13 bases between. CDR3 length: 16 residues. CDR3 nucleotides: TGTGCCAGCAGCTTAGCTCTGGCGGGAATTTACAATGAGCAGTTCTTC. It specifies CASSLALAGIYNEQFF.

The DNA for the CDR3 is TGTGCCAGCAGCTTAGGGAGGGGTAGTGCCACTGAAGCTTTCTTT. Translation gives CASSLGRGSATEAFF. The chain combines TRBV7-8 with TRBJ1-1; possibly TRBD1 for D (5 bases). This CDR3 is 15 amino acids long. Per the germline V gene, CDR1 is SGHVS and CDR2 is FQNEAQ. V lost 1 base, J lost 4 bases, and 13 bases lay in between.

The chain uses TRBV15 and TRBJ2-7; D may be TRBD2 (6 bases). The germline V gene has CDR1 LNHNV and CDR2 YYDKDF (reference sequence). The V and J ends lost 0 bases and 2 bases respectively, with 14 bases between them. This CDR3 comprises 16 residues. Here the CDR3 reads CATSRDRGGFPYEQYF. The CDR3 coding sequence is TGTGCCACCAGCAGAGATCGTGGAGGGTTCCCCTACGAGCAGTACTTC. Supplemented by reference TRBV15 and TRBJ2-7, the full variable domain reads DAMVIQNPRYQVTQFGKPVTLSCSQTLNHNVMYWYQQKSSQAPKLLFHYYDKDFNNEADTPDNFQSRRPNTSFCFLDIRSPGLGDTAMYLCATSRDRGGFPYEQYFGPGTRLTVT.